The rows below give T cell receptor beta chains drawn from one sample of a study of CD8+ T cells in alopecia areata. Produced via immunoSEQ multiplex PCR; TCRdb's table is partial and in-frame only. In the table there are some 4,000 clones, roughly 70% of which are singletons. The starting material was skin, obtained at week 24, from a patient treated with tofacitinib. These receptors all stem from a human donor with alopecia areata. Both conserved end residues are part of each CDR3. The order of the fields is CDR3 protein, CDR3 DNA, V gene, J gene, D gene, clone size. A D gene is named only where the DNA matches it firmly. The listing skips clone size in some rows; elsewhere it reads once, few, many or a size class.

CDR3: CASSLRGEDEQYF
DNA: TGTGCCAGCAGCTTACGAGGGGAGGACGAGCAGTACTTC
V: TRBV7-4
J: TRBJ2-7
D: -
size: few

CDR3: CASRLLIVNTEAFF
DNA: TGTGCAAGTCGCTTATTAATAGTGAACACTGAAGCTTTCTTT
V: TRBV12-2
J: TRBJ1-1
D: -
size: -

CDR3: CAWKWGQLNTEAFF
DNA: TGTGCCTGGAAATGGGGACAGCTGAACACTGAAGCTTTCTTT
V: TRBV30
J: TRBJ1-1
D: TRBD1
size: -

CDR3: CSVEAAGVGYTF
DNA: TGCAGCGTTGAAGCGGCAGGGGTTGGCTACACCTTC
V: TRBV29-1
J: TRBJ1-2
D: -
size: -

CDR3: CASSPRQGGLNTQYF
DNA: TGTGCCAGCAGCCCCAGACAGGGGGGGTTAAATACGCAGTATTTT
V: TRBV5-6
J: TRBJ2-3
D: TRBD1
size: -

CDR3: CASSFSGGPNLEDTQYF
DNA: TGCGCCAGCAGCTTTAGCGGGGGACCCAACTTGGAAGATACGCAGTATTTT
V: TRBV5-1
J: TRBJ2-3
D: TRBD2
size: -

CDR3: CASSYSGPSDGYTF
DNA: TGTGCCAGCAGTTACTCGGGACCATCGGATGGCTACACCTTC
V: TRBV6-6
J: TRBJ1-2
D: -
size: -

CDR3: CACKQDNTEAFF
DNA: TGTGCCTGTAAACAGGATAACACTGAAGCTTTCTTT
V: TRBV30
J: TRBJ1-1
D: -
size: once

CDR3: CASSLQGYEQYF
DNA: TGTGCCAGCAGCTTACAGGGGTACGAGCAGTACTTC
V: TRBV7-3
J: TRBJ2-7
D: -
size: -

CDR3: CASSLDRGHQPQHF
DNA: TGTGCCAGCAGCTTAGACAGGGGCCATCAGCCCCAGCATTTT
V: TRBV11-2
J: TRBJ1-5
D: -
size: few

CDR3: CASSLAGQYEQYF
DNA: TGTGCCAGCAGCTTAGCGGGACAATACGAGCAGTACTTC
V: TRBV7-2
J: TRBJ2-7
D: -
size: -

CDR3: CSGGDREGDYGYTF
DNA: TGCAGCGGGGGAGACAGGGAAGGGGACTATGGCTACACCTTC
V: TRBV29-1
J: TRBJ1-2
D: TRBD1
size: -

CDR3: CASSDWLTGTTYEQYF
DNA: TGTGCCAGCAGTGACTGGTTAACCGGGACAACCTACGAGCAGTACTTC
V: TRBV6-1
J: TRBJ2-7
D: -
size: -

CDR3: CASSEGVTVNYGYTF
DNA: TGTGCCAGCAGCGAGGGCGTGACAGTTAACTATGGCTACACCTTC
V: TRBV9
J: TRBJ1-2
D: -
size: -

CDR3: CASSDRGQGSDTEAFF
DNA: TGTGCCAGCAGTGACCGGGGACAGGGATCGGACACTGAAGCTTTCTTT
V: TRBV2
J: TRBJ1-1
D: TRBD1
size: -

CDR3: CASSQSGTGDHYGYTF
DNA: TGTGCCAGCAGCCAGTCCGGGACAGGGGATCACTATGGCTACACCTTC
V: TRBV4-2
J: TRBJ1-2
D: TRBD1
size: -

CDR3: CASSYRDGSTDTQYF
DNA: TGTGCCAGCAGCTACCGGGACGGATCCACAGATACGCAGTATTTT
V: TRBV7-2
J: TRBJ2-3
D: -
size: -

CDR3: CASSVGGGSSYNEQFF
DNA: TGTGCCAGCAGCGTAGGAGGTGGGAGCTCCTACAATGAGCAGTTCTTC
V: TRBV9
J: TRBJ2-1
D: -
size: -

CDR3: CASSSTGGHGELFF
DNA: TGCGCCAGCAGCTCGACAGGGGGACACGGGGAGCTGTTTTTT
V: TRBV5-1
J: TRBJ2-2
D: TRBD1
size: -

CDR3: CASSDGIYRDAQYF
DNA: TGTGCCAGCAGTGACGGGATCTACCGGGATGCGCAGTATTTT
V: TRBV6-4
J: TRBJ2-3
D: -
size: -

CDR3: CASSSIRGTEAFF
DNA: TGTGCCAGCAGTTCAATCAGGGGCACTGAAGCTTTCTTT
V: TRBV28
J: TRBJ1-1
D: -
size: -

CDR3: CSVQQGIGTEAFF
DNA: TGCAGCGTTCAACAGGGGATTGGGACTGAAGCTTTCTTT
V: TRBV29-1
J: TRBJ1-1
D: TRBD1
size: -

CDR3: CAWSAPGLSMPQHF
DNA: TGTGCCTGGAGTGCACCGGGACTGAGTATGCCCCAGCATTTT
V: TRBV30
J: TRBJ1-5
D: -
size: -

CDR3: CASSPRRGGGADEQFF
DNA: TGTGCCAGCAGCCCCCGACGAGGCGGGGGGGCAGATGAGCAGTTCTTC
V: TRBV9
J: TRBJ2-1
D: TRBD2
size: once

CDR3: CASRKTSGIYNEQFF
DNA: TGTGCCAGCAGAAAGACTAGCGGGATTTACAATGAGCAGTTCTTC
V: TRBV6-6
J: TRBJ2-1
D: TRBD2
size: -

CDR3: CASSQGGANEKLFF
DNA: TGTGCCAGCAGCCAAGGAGGGGCTAATGAAAAACTGTTTTTT
V: TRBV14
J: TRBJ1-4
D: -
size: -

CDR3: CASKRGSYGYTF
DNA: TGTGCCAGTAAACGGGGCAGCTATGGCTACACCTTC
V: TRBV19
J: TRBJ1-2
D: -
size: -

CDR3: CASSQVEWGGYTF
DNA: TGTGCCAGCAGCCAAGTGGAGTGGGGCGGCTACACCTTC
V: TRBV14
J: TRBJ1-2
D: -
size: -

CDR3: CTSSPTDERVGYNEQFF
DNA: TGCACCAGCAGCCCGACCGATGAGCGGGTGGGGTACAATGAGCAGTTCTTC
V: TRBV1
J: TRBJ2-1
D: -
size: -

CDR3: CASSQRQGKGSSDTEAFF
DNA: TGTGCCAGCTCACAAAGACAGGGGAAGGGAAGTTCGGACACTGAAGCTTTCTTT
V: TRBV18
J: TRBJ1-1
D: TRBD1
size: -

CDR3: CASRVRGSGGQPQHF
DNA: TGTGCCAGTAGAGTGAGGGGCAGCGGGGGTCAGCCCCAGCATTTT
V: TRBV19
J: TRBJ1-5
D: -
size: -

CDR3: CASSLGPGTGDYEQYF
DNA: TGTGCCAGCAGCTTGGGCCCCGGGACAGGGGACTACGAGCAGTACTTC
V: TRBV5-6
J: TRBJ2-7
D: TRBD1
size: -

CDR3: CASSAGGAYNEQFF
DNA: TGTGCCAGCAGCGCTGGTGGGGCCTACAATGAGCAGTTCTTC
V: TRBV16
J: TRBJ2-1
D: -
size: -

CDR3: CASSDGELTEAFF
DNA: TGCGCCAGCAGTGACGGGGAATTAACAGAAGCTTTCTTT
V: TRBV10-2
J: TRBJ1-1
D: -
size: -

CDR3: CASSPKNDRTGGYTF
DNA: TGTGCCAGCAGTCCTAAAAACGACAGGACCGGTGGCTACACCTTC
V: TRBV27
J: TRBJ1-2
D: -
size: few

CDR3: CSVEDRGLINAQYF
DNA: TGCAGCGTTGAAGATAGGGGACTAATTAACGCGCAGTACTTC
V: TRBV29-1
J: TRBJ2-7
D: TRBD2
size: -

CDR3: CASRLSGPYNEQFF
DNA: TGTGCCAGCAGATTGTCCGGACCCTACAATGAGCAGTTCTTC
V: TRBV7-9
J: TRBJ2-1
D: -
size: once

CDR3: CASSLILRGSTDTQYF
DNA: TGCGCCAGCAGCCTGATATTACGGGGGAGCACAGATACGCAGTATTTT
V: TRBV5-1
J: TRBJ2-3
D: -
size: -

CDR3: CATERTSSMGQPQHF
DNA: TGTGCCACCGAAAGGACGTCCTCAATGGGTCAGCCCCAGCATTTT
V: TRBV6-1
J: TRBJ1-5
D: -
size: -

CDR3: CASSQDWETQYF
DNA: TGTGCCAGCAGCCAAGATTGGGAGACCCAGTACTTC
V: TRBV14
J: TRBJ2-5
D: -
size: -

CDR3: CSASTGTGHNNEQFF
DNA: TGCAGCGCCTCAACGGGGACAGGGCATAACAATGAGCAGTTCTTC
V: TRBV29-1
J: TRBJ2-1
D: TRBD1
size: -

CDR3: CASSYSVGAGNTIYF
DNA: TGTGCCAGCAGTTACTCCGTCGGAGCTGGAAACACCATATATTTT
V: TRBV6-6
J: TRBJ1-3
D: -
size: -

CDR3: CASSQEHGTENYEQYF
DNA: TGCGCCAGCAGCCAAGAACATGGGACGGAAAACTACGAGCAGTACTTC
V: TRBV4-3
J: TRBJ2-7
D: -
size: few

CDR3: CASSASSYEQYF
DNA: TGTGCCAGCAGCGCGAGCTCCTACGAGCAGTACTTC
V: TRBV7-2
J: TRBJ2-7
D: -
size: -

CDR3: CASSLVAGTDSSYEQYF
DNA: TGTGCCAGCAGCTTAGTCGCCGGGACAGACAGCTCCTACGAGCAGTACTTC
V: TRBV7-2
J: TRBJ2-7
D: TRBD1
size: -

CDR3: CASSQVRTTDTQYF
DNA: TGCGCCAGCAGCCAAGTCAGGACCACAGATACGCAGTATTTT
V: TRBV4-1
J: TRBJ2-3
D: -
size: -

CDR3: CASSPSQGLASGANVLTF
DNA: TGTGCCAGCAGTCCTTCACAGGGTTTGGCCTCTGGGGCCAACGTCCTGACTTTC
V: TRBV27
J: TRBJ2-6
D: -
size: -

CDR3: CASSLDFAGEAFF
DNA: TGCGCCAGCAGCTTGGATTTTGCAGGGGAAGCTTTCTTT
V: TRBV5-1
J: TRBJ1-1
D: -
size: few

CDR3: CASSLPGSLTGISGYTF
DNA: TGTGCCAGCAGCTTACCTGGATCCCTAACAGGGATCTCTGGCTACACCTTC
V: TRBV11-2
J: TRBJ1-2
D: -
size: few

CDR3: CASTPTGGNQETQYF
DNA: TGTGCCAGCACCCCGACAGGGGGCAACCAAGAGACCCAGTACTTC
V: TRBV5-5
J: TRBJ2-5
D: TRBD1
size: -

CDR3: CASSLGVTGGELFF
DNA: TGTGCCAGCAGCTTAGGGGTCACAGGCGGGGAGCTGTTTTTT
V: TRBV13
J: TRBJ2-2
D: -
size: -

CDR3: CASGLYNEQFF
DNA: TGTGCTAGTGGCCTTTACAATGAGCAGTTCTTC
V: TRBV12-5
J: TRBJ2-1
D: -
size: once

CDR3: CASREDLGTEAFF
DNA: TGTGCCAGCCGGGAGGATTTAGGGACTGAAGCTTTCTTT
V: TRBV5-5
J: TRBJ1-1
D: -
size: -

CDR3: CASSVGPILSGGSYGYTF
DNA: TGTGCCAGCAGCGTAGGCCCCATACTCTCAGGGGGCAGCTATGGCTACACCTTC
V: TRBV9
J: TRBJ1-2
D: TRBD1
size: few

CDR3: CASSVLAGLFTDTQYF
DNA: TGTGCCAGCAGCGTATTAGCGGGGCTTTTCACAGATACGCAGTATTTT
V: TRBV9
J: TRBJ2-3
D: TRBD2
size: -

CDR3: CAISDVSATLTDTQYF
DNA: TGTGCCATCAGTGACGTATCGGCTACTTTGACAGATACGCAGTATTTT
V: TRBV10-3
J: TRBJ2-3
D: -
size: once